Following are 23 T cell receptor beta chains from one sample sequenced in a study of T cell responses to AZD1222 COVID-19 vaccine. This table comes from immunoSEQ multiplex PCR, and its TCRdb copy is limited to in-frame clones, with some not included. The data contain roughly 90,000 clones, roughly nine tenths of them seen just once; the ten biggest clones take up roughly 2.7%. The specimen was peripheral blood, collected 28 days after the second AZD1222 dose. These receptors all come from an adult who received the AZD1222 COVID-19 vaccine.

The genes are TRBV9 and TRBJ1-1; unclear D gene. Trimming left V 2 bases short and J 7 bases short, with 18 bases between. CDR1 SGDLS and CDR2 YYNGEE come from the germline V gene. This CDR3 contains 15 residues. CDR3 in DNA: TGTGCCAGCAGCGTCTTCACCGGGCCGCCGATTGAAGCTTTCTTT. It is translated as CASSVFTGPPIEAFF.

The rearrangement uses TRBV6-5 and TRBJ2-1; D is unclear. This CDR3 region has 11 residues. V was trimmed by 6 bases and J by 10 bases, leaving 10 bases between them. Germline V gene lookup returns CDR1 MNHEY and CDR2 SVGAGI. CDR3 residues: CASSHIGEQFF. DNA for the CDR3: TGTGCCAGCAGCCACATCGGGGAGCAGTTCTTC.

CDR3 sequence reads: CSASLGDTQYF. CDR3 DNA: TGCAGTGCTAGCCTGGGGGATACGCAGTATTTT. The J gene is TRBJ2-3, the V gene TRBV20-1; D ambiguous. The CDR3 is 11 amino acids. V was clipped by 3 bases and J by 6 bases, with 7 bases between them. CDR1 is DFQATT, CDR2 SNEGSKA, per germline (reference sequence).

V and J are TRBV25-1 and TRBJ2-5; 7 nucleotides match TRBD2. This CDR3 is built from 14 residues. V lost 5 bases and J lost 4; bases outside the gene matches: 7. Looked up from germline, CDR1 is MGHDK and CDR2 is SYGVNS. In nucleotides, the CDR3 is TGTGCCAGCAGTTTTACCGGGGGGAGAGAGACCCAGTACTTC. Protein: CASSFTGGRETQYF.

The CDR3 sequence is CASSTAGTAGANVLTF. DNA for the CDR3: TGCGCCAGCAGTACCGCCGGGACAGCTGGGGCCAACGTCCTGACTTTC. This rearrangement joins TRBV5-1 to TRBJ2-6; 7 nucleotides agree with TRBD1. Germline values: CDR1 SGHRS, CDR2 YFSETQ. J gave up 2 bases and V 5 bases, and 7 bases lay outside the gene matches. CDR3 size: 16 residues.

This sequence joins TRBV7-9 and TRBJ1-3; D remains unclear. There are 15 residues in the CDR3. The V gene's germline CDR1 is SEHNR and CDR2 FQNEAQ (reference sequence). Trimming pared 7 bases from V and 2 bases from J, leaving 15 bases between. CDR3 protein: CASILWTFTGNTIYF. In nucleotides, the CDR3 is TGTGCCAGCATCCTCTGGACTTTTACTGGAAACACCATATATTTT.

This sequence joins TRBV11-2 and TRBJ1-2; unclear D gene. The CDR3 length is 14 residues. Germline lookup yields CDR1 SGHAT and CDR2 FQNNGV. Between the trimmed V and J ends, which lost 3 bases and 1 base, there was a span of 9 bases. The CDR3 spells CASSFDKINYGYTF. CDR3 bases: TGTGCCAGCAGCTTTGACAAGATTAACTATGGCTACACCTTC.

V usage is TRBV30 and J usage is TRBJ1-5, with TRBD1 matching 7 bases. The CDR3 sequence is 13 residues long. V gave up 3 bases and J gave up 3 bases; unmatched junction bases: 2. Germline CDR1 is GTSNPN and CDR2 is SVGIG (reference sequence). CDR3 in amino acids: CAWSGTANQPQHF. CDR3 DNA: TGTGCCTGGAGCGGGACAGCCAATCAGCCCCAGCATTTT.

The rearrangement uses TRBV27 and TRBJ2-7, with TRBD1 matching over 8 bases. The CDR3 has 15 amino acids. Losses at the gene ends were 6 bases for V and 2 bases for J; bases not matched to a gene: 9. Germline CDR1 MNHEY, CDR2 SMNVEV (reference sequence). CDR3 amino acids: CASRAPGTGTYEQYF. In DNA, the CDR3 is TGTGCCAGCAGAGCACCCGGGACAGGCACCTACGAGCAGTACTTC.

This rearrangement joins TRBV24-1 to TRBJ1-2; no firm D call. The germline V gene encodes CDR1 KGHDR and CDR2 SFDVKD. This CDR3 comprises 11 residues. Trimming took 8 bases from V and 4 from J, leaving 7 bases between them. The CDR3 coding sequence is TGTGCCACCACCAGTGGCTATGGCTACACCTTC. Translated: CATTSGYGYTF.

The rearrangement uses TRBV2 and TRBJ1-1, with D hard to call. V shed 5 bases and J shed 1 base, with 11 bases lying between them. The length of the CDR3 is 14 residues. The germline V gene encodes CDR1 SNHLY and CDR2 FYNNEI. Here the CDR3 reads CASSSAGENTEAFF. In nucleotides, the CDR3 is TGTGCCAGCAGTTCGGCCGGGGAGAACACTGAAGCTTTCTTT.

The chain uses TRBV4-2 and TRBJ2-3; a weak D match, TRBD2 (6 bases). CDR1 is LGHNA and CDR2 is YNFKEQ in the germline V gene. The CDR3 is 16 residues long. The V end was cut by 1 base, the J end by 1 base, with 12 bases between. CDR3 sequence: CASSQGQSSGTDTQYF. CDR3 bases: TGTGCCAGCAGCCAAGGGCAATCTAGCGGCACAGATACGCAGTATTTT.

The V and J genes are TRBV7-3 and TRBJ2-7, with 10 bases identical to TRBD1. V gave up 4 bases and J gave up 7 bases; unmatched junction bases: 7. The germline V gene has CDR1 SGHTA and CDR2 FQGTGA. The CDR3 is 14 amino acids. This chain's CDR3 is CASSSGQGTREQYF. For the CDR3, the DNA is TGTGCCAGCAGCTCGGGACAGGGGACAAGAGAGCAGTACTTC.

The chain combines TRBV6-6 with TRBJ1-2; the D is unclear. Per the germline V gene, CDR1 is MNHNY and CDR2 is SVGAGI (reference sequence). V lost 4 bases to trimming and J lost 2 bases, with 5 bases between them. This CDR3 spans 12 amino acids. This CDR3 is CASSSDNYGYTF. In DNA, the CDR3 is TGTGCCAGCAGTTCCGACAACTATGGCTACACCTTC.

The chain joins TRBV10-1 to TRBJ2-7; 7 bases match TRBD1. The CDR3 is 15 amino acids. Per the germline V gene, CDR1 is WNHNN and CDR2 is SYGVQD (reference sequence). With 10 bases clipped from V and 0 bases from J, the junction kept 12 bases outside the gene matches. The CDR3 DNA follows: TGCGCCATCCGAATAGACAGGGAACTCTCCTACGAGCAGTACTTC. Its translation is CAIRIDRELSYEQYF.

This clone was seen more than once but under ten times. The rearrangement joins TRBV7-8 to TRBJ1-2; TRBD1 is a possible D gene (5 bases). Trimming stripped 1 base from V and 7 bases from J, with 16 bases between. The CDR3 consists of 15 residues. Germline loops: CDR1 SGHVS, CDR2 FQNEAQ. The CDR3, as DNA: TGTGCCAGCAGCTTAGGTTTCAGGGACCTAGCTGGCTACACCTTC. Translating it yields CASSLGFRDLAGYTF.

DNA of the CDR3: TGTGCCAGCAGCCAACCCGACAGGGTAGTGGGTGAGCAGTTCTTC. As protein: CASSQPDRVVGEQFF. The chain uses TRBV3-1 (or the pseudogene TRBV3-2) and TRBJ2-1; 7 nucleotides align to TRBD1. This CDR3 has 15 amino acids. With V trimmed by 2 bases and J by 9 bases, 10 bases remained unmatched. Germline V gene sequence: CDR1 LGHDT, CDR2 YNNKEL (reference sequence).

Here the CDR3 reads CASSQDGGRNQPQHF. In DNA, the CDR3 is TGTGCCAGCAGCCAAGACGGGGGAAGAAATCAGCCCCAGCATTTT. The chain is built from TRBV3-1 (or the pseudogene TRBV3-2) and TRBJ1-5; TRBD1 is a possible D gene (5 bases). Germline values: CDR1 LGHDT, CDR2 YNNKEL (reference sequence). The length of the CDR3 is 15 residues. V gave up 0 bases and J gave up 4 bases, with 10 bases separating them.

The chain recombines TRBV10-3 with TRBJ2-7; D remains ambiguous. The germline CDR1 and CDR2 sequences are ENHRY and SYGVKD. Trimming stripped 6 bases from V and 0 bases from J, with 6 bases between. CDR3 length: 12 amino acids. The CDR3 DNA follows: TGTGCCATCAGCGCTAGCTCCTACGAGCAGTACTTC. Its translation is CAISASSYEQYF.

The CDR3 reads CASSPGPGNMNTEAFF. CDR3 DNA: TGTGCCAGCAGCCCAGGGCCCGGGAACATGAACACTGAAGCTTTCTTT. This chain connects TRBV11-2 to TRBJ1-1; a weak D match, TRBD1 (5 bases). The ends were cut back, 5 bases at V and 0 bases at J, with 16 bases in the middle. Per the germline V gene, CDR1 is SGHAT and CDR2 is FQNNGV. This CDR3 has 16 residues.

This chain uses TRBV21-1 with TRBJ2-3; TRBD1 was called by the table and not checked on the DNA. TRBV21-1 is a known pseudogene. The CDR3 is 16 residues long. The CDR3 here is CASSKGWDRGTDTQYF. The CDR3, as DNA: TGTGCCAGCAGCAAAGGTTGGGACAGGGGCACAGATACGCAGTATTTT.

The genes are TRBV29-1 and TRBJ2-3; TRBD1 aligns across 7 bases. CDR1 and CDR2 (germline): SQVTM, ANQGSEA. The CDR3 runs 16 residues. The CDR3 loop reads CALKGTRGLRSDTQYF. The CDR3 DNA reads TGCGCCCTTAAGGGGACAAGGGGGCTGCGGTCGGATACGCAGTATTTT.

The chain has TRBV25-1 and TRBJ1-4; D call uncertain. V gave up 0 bases and J gave up 0 bases, with 5 bases separating them. The CDR3 covers 15 residues. The germline V gene has CDR1 MGHDK and CDR2 SYGVNS. The CDR3 DNA follows: TGTGCCAGCAGTGAATACAGGACAACTAATGAAAAACTGTTTTTT. This codes for CASSEYRTTNEKLFF.